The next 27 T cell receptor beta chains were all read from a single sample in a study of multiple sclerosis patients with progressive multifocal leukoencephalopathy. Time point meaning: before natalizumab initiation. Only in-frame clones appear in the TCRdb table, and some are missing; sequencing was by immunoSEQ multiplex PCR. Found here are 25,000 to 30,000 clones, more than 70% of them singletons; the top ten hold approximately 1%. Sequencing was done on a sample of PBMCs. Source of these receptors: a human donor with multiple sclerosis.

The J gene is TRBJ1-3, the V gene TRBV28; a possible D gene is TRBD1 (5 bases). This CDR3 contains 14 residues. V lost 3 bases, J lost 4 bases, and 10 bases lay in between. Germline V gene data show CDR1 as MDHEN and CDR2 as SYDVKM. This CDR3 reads CASSLEGPGNTIYF. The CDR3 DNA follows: TGTGCCAGCAGTTTGGAGGGGCCAGGAAACACCATATATTTT.

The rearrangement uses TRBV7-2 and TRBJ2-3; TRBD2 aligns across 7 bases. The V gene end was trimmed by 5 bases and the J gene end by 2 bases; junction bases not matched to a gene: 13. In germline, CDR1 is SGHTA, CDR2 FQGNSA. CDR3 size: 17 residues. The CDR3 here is CASSLYPGTTFTDTQYF. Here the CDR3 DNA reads TGTGCCAGCAGCCTCTATCCCGGGACTACCTTCACAGATACGCAGTATTTT.

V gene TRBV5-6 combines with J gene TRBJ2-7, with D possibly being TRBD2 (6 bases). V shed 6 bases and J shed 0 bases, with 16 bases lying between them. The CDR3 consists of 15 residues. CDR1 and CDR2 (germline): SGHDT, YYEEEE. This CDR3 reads CASTFGTFSSYEQYF. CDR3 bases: TGTGCCAGCACATTCGGGACTTTTAGCTCCTACGAGCAGTACTTC.

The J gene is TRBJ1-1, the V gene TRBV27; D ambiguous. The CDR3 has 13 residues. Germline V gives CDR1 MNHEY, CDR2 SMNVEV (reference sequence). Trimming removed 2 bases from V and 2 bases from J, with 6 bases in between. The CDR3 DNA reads TGTGCCAGCAGTTTAAGGTCCAACACTGAAGCTTTCTTT. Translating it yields CASSLRSNTEAFF.

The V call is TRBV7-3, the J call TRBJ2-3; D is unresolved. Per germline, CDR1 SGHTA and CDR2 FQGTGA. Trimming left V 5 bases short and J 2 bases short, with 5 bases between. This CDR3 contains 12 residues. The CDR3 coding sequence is TGTGCCAGCAGCCCAAACACAGATACGCAGTATTTT. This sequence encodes CASSPNTDTQYF.

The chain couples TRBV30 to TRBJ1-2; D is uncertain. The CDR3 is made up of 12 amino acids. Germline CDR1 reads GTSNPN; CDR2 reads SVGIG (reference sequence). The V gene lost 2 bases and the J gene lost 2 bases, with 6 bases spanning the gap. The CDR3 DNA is TGTGCCTGGAGTCGAGGAAACTATGGCTACACCTTC. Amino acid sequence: CAWSRGNYGYTF. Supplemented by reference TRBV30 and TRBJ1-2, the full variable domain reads SQTIHQWPATLVQPVGSPLSLECTVEGTSNPNLYWYRQAAGRGLQLLFYSVGIGQISSEVPQNLSASRPQDRQFILSSKKLLLSDSGFYLCAWSRGNYGYTFGSGTRLTVV.

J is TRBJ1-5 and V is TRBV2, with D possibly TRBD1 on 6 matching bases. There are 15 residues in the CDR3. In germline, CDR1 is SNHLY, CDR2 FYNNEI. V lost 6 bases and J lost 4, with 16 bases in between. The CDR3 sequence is CASRKQGITNQPQHF. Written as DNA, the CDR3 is TGTGCCAGCAGAAAGCAGGGGATAACAAATCAGCCCCAGCATTTT.

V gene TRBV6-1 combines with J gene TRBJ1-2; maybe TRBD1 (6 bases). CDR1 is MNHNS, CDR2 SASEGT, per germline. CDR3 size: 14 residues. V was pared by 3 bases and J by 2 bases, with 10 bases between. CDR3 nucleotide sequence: TGTGCCAGCAGTGATCAGGGGATCAACTATGGCTACACCTTC. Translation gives CASSDQGINYGYTF.

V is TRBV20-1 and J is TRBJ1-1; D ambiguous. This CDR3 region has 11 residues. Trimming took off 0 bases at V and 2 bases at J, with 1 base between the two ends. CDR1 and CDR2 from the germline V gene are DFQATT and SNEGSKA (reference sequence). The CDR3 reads CSARDNTEAFF. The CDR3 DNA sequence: TGCAGTGCTAGAGACAACACTGAAGCTTTCTTT.

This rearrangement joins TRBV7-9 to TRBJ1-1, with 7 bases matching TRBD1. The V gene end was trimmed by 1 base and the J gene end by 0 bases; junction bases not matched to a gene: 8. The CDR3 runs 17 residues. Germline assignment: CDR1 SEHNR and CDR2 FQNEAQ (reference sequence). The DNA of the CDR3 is TGTGCCAGCAGCTTAGAGTGGCAGGGGGGAATGAACACTGAAGCTTTCTTT. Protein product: CASSLEWQGGMNTEAFF. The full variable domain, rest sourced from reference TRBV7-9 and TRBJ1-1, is DTGVSQNPRHKITKRGQNVTFRCDPISEHNRLYWYRQTLGQGPEFLTYFQNEAQLEKSRLLSDRFSAERPKGSFSTLEIQRTEQGDSAMYLCASSLEWQGGMNTEAFFGQGTRLTVV.

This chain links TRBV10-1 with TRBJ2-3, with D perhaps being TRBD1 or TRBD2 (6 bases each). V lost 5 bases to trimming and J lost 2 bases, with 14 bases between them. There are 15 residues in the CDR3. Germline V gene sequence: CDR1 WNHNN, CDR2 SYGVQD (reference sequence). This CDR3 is CASSPGGDPTDTQYF. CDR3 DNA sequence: TGCGCCAGCAGTCCCGGGGGCGACCCCACAGATACGCAGTATTTT.

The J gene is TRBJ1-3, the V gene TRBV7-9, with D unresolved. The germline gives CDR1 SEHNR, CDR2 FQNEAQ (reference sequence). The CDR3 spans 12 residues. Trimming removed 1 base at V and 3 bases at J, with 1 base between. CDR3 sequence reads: CASSLGGNTIYF. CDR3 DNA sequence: TGTGCCAGCAGCTTAGGTGGAAACACCATATATTTT.

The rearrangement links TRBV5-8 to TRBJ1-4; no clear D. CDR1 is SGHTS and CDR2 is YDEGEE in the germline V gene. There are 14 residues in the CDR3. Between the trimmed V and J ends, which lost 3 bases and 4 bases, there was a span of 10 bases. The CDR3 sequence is CASSSSPLNEKLFF. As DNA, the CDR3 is TGTGCCAGCAGCTCCTCCCCACTTAATGAAAAACTGTTTTTT.

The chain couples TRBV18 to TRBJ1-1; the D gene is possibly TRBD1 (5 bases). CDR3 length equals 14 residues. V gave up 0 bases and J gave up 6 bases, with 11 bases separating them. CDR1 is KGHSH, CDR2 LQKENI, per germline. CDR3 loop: CASSPPARAPEAFF. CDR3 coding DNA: TGTGCCAGCTCACCACCTGCCAGGGCCCCTGAAGCTTTCTTT.

The CDR3 reads CATLRRETGNTEAFF. The DNA of the CDR3 is TGTGCCACCCTGCGCCGGGAGACAGGGAACACTGAAGCTTTCTTT. The chain links TRBV2 to TRBJ1-1; D possibly corresponds to TRBD1 (6 bases). Per germline, CDR1 SNHLY and CDR2 FYNNEI. The ends were cut back, 10 bases at V and 1 base at J, with 19 bases in the middle. The CDR3 sequence is 15 residues long.

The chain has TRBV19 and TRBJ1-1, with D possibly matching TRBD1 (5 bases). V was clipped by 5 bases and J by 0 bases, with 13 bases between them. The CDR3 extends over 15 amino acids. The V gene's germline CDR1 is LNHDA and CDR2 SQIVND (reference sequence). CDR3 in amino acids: CASSYPRAVNTEAFF. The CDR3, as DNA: TGTGCCAGTAGTTACCCCAGGGCGGTGAACACTGAAGCTTTCTTT.

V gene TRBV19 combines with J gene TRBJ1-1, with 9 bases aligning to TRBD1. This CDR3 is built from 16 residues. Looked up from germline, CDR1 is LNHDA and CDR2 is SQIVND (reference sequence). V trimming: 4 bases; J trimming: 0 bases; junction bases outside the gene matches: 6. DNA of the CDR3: TGTGCCAGTAGTAGACGGACAGGGGCCGTGAACACTGAAGCTTTCTTT. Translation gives CASSRRTGAVNTEAFF.

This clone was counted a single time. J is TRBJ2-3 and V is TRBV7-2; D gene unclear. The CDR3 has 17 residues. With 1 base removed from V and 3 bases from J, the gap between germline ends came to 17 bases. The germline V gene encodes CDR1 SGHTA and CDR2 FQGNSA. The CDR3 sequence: CASSLGGWGNHTDTQYF. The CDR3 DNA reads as TGTGCCAGCAGCTTAGGGGGTTGGGGAAATCATACAGATACGCAGTATTTT. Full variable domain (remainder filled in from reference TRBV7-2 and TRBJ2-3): GAGVSQSPSNKVTEKGKDVELRCDPISGHTALYWYRQSLGQGLEFLIYFQGNSAPDKSGLPSDRFSAERTGGSVSTLTIQRTQQEDSAVYLCASSLGGWGNHTDTQYFGPGTRLTVL.

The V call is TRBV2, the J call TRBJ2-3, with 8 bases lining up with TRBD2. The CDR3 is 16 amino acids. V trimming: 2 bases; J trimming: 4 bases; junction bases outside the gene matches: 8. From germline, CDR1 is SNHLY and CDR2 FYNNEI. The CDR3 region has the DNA TGTGCCAGCAGTGAAAGGGGCGGGGGGAACGCAGATACGCAGTATTTT. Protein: CASSERGGGNADTQYF.

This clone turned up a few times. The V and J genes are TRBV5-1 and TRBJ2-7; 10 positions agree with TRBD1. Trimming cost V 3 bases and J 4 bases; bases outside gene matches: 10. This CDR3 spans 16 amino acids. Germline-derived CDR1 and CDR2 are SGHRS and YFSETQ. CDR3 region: CASSWGPTGGMYEQYF. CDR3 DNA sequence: TGCGCCAGCAGCTGGGGGCCGACAGGGGGCATGTACGAGCAGTACTTC.

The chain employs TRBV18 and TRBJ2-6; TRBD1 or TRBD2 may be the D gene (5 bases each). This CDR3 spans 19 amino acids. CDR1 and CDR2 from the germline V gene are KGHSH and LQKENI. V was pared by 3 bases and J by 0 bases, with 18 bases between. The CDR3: CASSPLPSTGTSGANVLTF. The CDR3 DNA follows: TGTGCCAGCTCACCGCTGCCGAGTACGGGGACCTCTGGGGCCAACGTCCTGACTTTC.

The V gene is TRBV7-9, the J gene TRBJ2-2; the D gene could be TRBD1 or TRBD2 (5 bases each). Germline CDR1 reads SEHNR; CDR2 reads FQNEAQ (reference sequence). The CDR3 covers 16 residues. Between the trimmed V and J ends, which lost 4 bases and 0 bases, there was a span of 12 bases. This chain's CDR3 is CASSSRDAANTGELFF. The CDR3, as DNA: TGTGCCAGCAGCTCTCGGGACGCCGCGAACACCGGGGAGCTGTTTTTT.

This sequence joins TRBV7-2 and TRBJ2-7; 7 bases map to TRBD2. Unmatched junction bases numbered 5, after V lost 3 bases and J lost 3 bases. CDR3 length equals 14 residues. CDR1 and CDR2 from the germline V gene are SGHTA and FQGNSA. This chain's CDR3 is CASSLSSGDYEQYF. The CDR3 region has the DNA TGTGCCAGCAGCTTGTCCAGCGGGGACTACGAGCAGTACTTC.

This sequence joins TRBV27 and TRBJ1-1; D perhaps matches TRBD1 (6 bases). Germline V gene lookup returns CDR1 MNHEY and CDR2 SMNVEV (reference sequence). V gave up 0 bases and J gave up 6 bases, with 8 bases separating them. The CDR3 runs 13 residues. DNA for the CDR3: TGTGCCAGCAGTTTATCGTGGACAGCTGAAGCTTTCTTT. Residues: CASSLSWTAEAFF.

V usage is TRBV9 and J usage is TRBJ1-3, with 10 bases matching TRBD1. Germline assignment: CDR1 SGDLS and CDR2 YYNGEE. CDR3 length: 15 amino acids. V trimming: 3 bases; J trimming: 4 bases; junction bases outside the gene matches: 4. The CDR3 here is CASSERGQGGNTIYF. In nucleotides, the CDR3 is TGTGCCAGCAGCGAGAGGGGACAGGGGGGAAACACCATATATTTT.

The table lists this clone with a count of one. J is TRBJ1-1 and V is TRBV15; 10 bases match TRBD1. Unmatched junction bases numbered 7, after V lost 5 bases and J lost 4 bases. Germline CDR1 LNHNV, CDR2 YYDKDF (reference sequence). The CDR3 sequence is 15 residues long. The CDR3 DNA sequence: TGTGCCACCAGCTTTAGAAGACAGGGGGCCACTGAAGCTTTCTTT. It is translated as CATSFRRQGATEAFF.

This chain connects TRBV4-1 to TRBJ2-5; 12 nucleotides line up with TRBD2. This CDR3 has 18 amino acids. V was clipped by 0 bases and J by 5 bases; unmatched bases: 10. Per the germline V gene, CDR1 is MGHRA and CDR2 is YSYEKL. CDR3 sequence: CASSQERLAGGPGETQYF. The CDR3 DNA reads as TGCGCCAGCAGCCAAGAACGTCTAGCGGGGGGGCCCGGGGAGACCCAGTACTTC.